A single sample is the source of the 13 T cell receptor beta chains below, sequenced in a study of blood T cell repertoires in COVID-19. Sequencing used immunoSEQ multiplex PCR; TCRdb keeps in-frame clones, though not all of them. This sample has some 16,000 clones, with around 90% found just once. Sequencing was carried out using peripheral blood. These receptors were obtained from a human donor in a cohort sampled during active COVID-19.

Comments on this clone: An end of the junction differs from the germline gene, which may be a read error. J is TRBJ2-1 and V is TRBV7-3, with D possibly being TRBD1 (5 bases). The CDR3 runs 13 residues. CDR1 SGHTA and CDR2 FQGTGA come from the germline V gene. CDR3 sequence (DNA): TGTGCCAGCAGCTCCTCCCTGGCGGCAGACAGAGTCTTC. Its translation is CASSSSLAADRVF.

The rearrangement uses TRBV5-6 and TRBJ2-1; D is possibly TRBD1 (5 bases). Trimming took 0 bases from V and 6 from J, leaving 7 bases between them. CDR1 SGHDT and CDR2 YYEEEE come from the germline V gene. The CDR3 has 13 residues. The CDR3 coding sequence is TGTGCCAGCAGCTTGGTTGGGGCCAATGAGCAGTTCTTC. Its protein product is CASSLVGANEQFF.

This chain connects TRBV6-5 to TRBJ2-1; TRBD1 is a possible D gene (6 bases). This CDR3 spans 13 amino acids. Germline V CDR1 and CDR2: MNHEY, SVGAGI. Trimming took 7 bases from V and 5 from J, leaving 12 bases between them. DNA of the CDR3: TGTGCCAGCACTCGACAGGCGAACAATGAGCAGTTCTTC. It specifies CASTRQANNEQFF.

The rearrangement links TRBV7-8 to TRBJ2-2, with D maybe TRBD1 (8 bases). The length of the CDR3 is 17 residues. Deletions cut 5 bases from V and 4 bases from J, with 20 bases between. Germline CDR1 and CDR2: SGHVS and FQNEAQ. DNA of the CDR3: TGTGCCAGCAGCAAAGACCACAGGGGGGAGGGCACCGGGGAGCTGTTTTTT. Translating gives CASSKDHRGEGTGELFF.

The rearrangement links TRBV19 to TRBJ1-4, with 8 bases that match TRBD1. The J segment lost 7 bases and the V segment lost 3 bases, leaving 4 bases of the junction unmatched. This CDR3 region has 14 residues. Germline CDR1 reads LNHDA; CDR2 reads SQIVND (reference sequence). CDR3 loop: CASSMAGGVEKLFF. DNA of the CDR3: TGTGCCAGTAGTATGGCAGGGGGCGTTGAAAAACTGTTTTTT.

The chain employs TRBV7-6 and TRBJ2-7; D is ambiguous. V dropped 1 base and J dropped 0 bases, with 7 bases sitting between them. CDR3 length: 14 residues. In germline, CDR1 is SGHVS, CDR2 FNYEAQ. CDR3 nucleotides: TGTGCCAGCAGCTTAGGCATGAGCTCCTACGAGCAGTACTTC. Protein product: CASSLGMSSYEQYF.

The CDR3 sequence: CASSGQGAHHEQYF. As DNA, the CDR3 is TGCGCCAGCAGCGGACAGGGGGCGCACCACGAGCAGTACTTC. The V call is TRBV5-1, the J call TRBJ2-7; 11 positions match TRBD1. The CDR3 extends over 14 amino acids. The V segment lost 4 bases and the J segment 5 bases; nucleotides outside the gene matches: 5. CDR1 is SGHRS and CDR2 is YFSETQ in the germline V gene.

The rearrangement joins TRBV28 to TRBJ2-2; 11 nucleotides agree with TRBD1. From germline, CDR1 is MDHEN and CDR2 SYDVKM. V trimming: 6 bases; J trimming: 3 bases; junction bases outside the gene matches: 12. The CDR3 spans 18 residues. The CDR3 reads CASSRYSRTGGHTGELFF. As DNA, the CDR3 is TGTGCCAGCAGCCGTTACTCCCGGACAGGGGGCCACACCGGGGAGCTGTTTTTT.

The V gene is TRBV27, the J gene TRBJ2-7; perhaps TRBD1 as D (6 bases). From germline, CDR1 is MNHEY and CDR2 SMNVEV (reference sequence). There are 14 residues in the CDR3. Trimming removed 0 bases at V and 5 bases at J, with 11 bases between. The CDR3: CASSLSGTSHEQYF. The CDR3 DNA is TGTGCCAGCAGTTTATCTGGGACAAGCCACGAGCAGTACTTC.

This clone was observed a few times. The V gene is TRBV4-2, the J gene TRBJ1-3; D not resolved. The CDR3 sequence is 17 residues long. Between the trimmed V and J ends, which lost 0 bases and 1 base, there was a span of 13 bases. CDR1 and CDR2 from the germline V gene are LGHNA and YNFKEQ. CDR3 sequence: CASSQDSGEGSGNTIYF. The CDR3 DNA reads TGTGCCAGCAGCCAAGATAGCGGGGAAGGGTCTGGAAACACCATATATTTT.

The chain links TRBV15 to TRBJ2-7; possibly TRBD1 for D (6 bases). V lost 8 bases to trimming and J lost 2 bases, with 10 bases between them. Germline CDR1 is LNHNV and CDR2 is YYDKDF (reference sequence). The CDR3 is 12 amino acids. The CDR3 is CATAEGAYEQYF. CDR3 coding DNA: TGTGCCACCGCCGAGGGGGCCTACGAGCAGTACTTC.

The V and J genes are TRBV7-8 and TRBJ2-7, with 10 nucleotides matching TRBD1. The CDR3 sequence is 15 residues long. Germline CDR1 SGHVS, CDR2 FQNEAQ. Unmatched junction bases numbered 6, after V lost 3 bases and J lost 4 bases. For the CDR3, the DNA is TGTGCCAGCAGCTTTTCCGGGACAGGGGATTACGAGCAGTACTTC. Encoded protein: CASSFSGTGDYEQYF.

This clone was observed once. The chain uses TRBV10-3 and TRBJ1-1; TRBD1 matches at 7 bases. After removal of 0 bases from V and 7 bases from J, the junction contained 5 bases not matched to a gene. This CDR3 is 14 amino acids long. The germline gives CDR1 ENHRY, CDR2 SYGVKD. CDR3 bases: TGTGCCATCAGTGAGTCCATTGGGACAGTTGAAGCTTTCTTT. Its protein product is CAISESIGTVEAFF.